Following are 8 T cell receptor beta chains from one sample sequenced in a study of T cells after yellow fever vaccination. TCRdb redid the calling of the 5' RACE reads with MiXCR, one entry per CDR3 protein. The sample records some 250,000 distinct CDR3 sequences, 3.6% being singletons. This specimen consisted of PBMCs, obtained 15 days after the yellow fever booster vaccination. The receptors here all came from a man aged 18 to 35 who received the YFV17D yellow fever vaccine.

This clonotype was found a few times. The chain links TRBV20-1 to TRBJ1-5, with a tentative D call TRBD1 (6 bases). V lost 7 bases to trimming and J lost 0 bases, with 16 bases between them. The CDR3 length is 15 residues. Germline lookup yields CDR1 DFQATT and CDR2 SNEGSKA (reference sequence). The CDR3 is CSGRGLNYSNQPQHF. The CDR3, as DNA: TGCAGTGGCAGGGGTCTCAACTATAGCAATCAGCCCCAGCATTTT.

This clonotype was counted many times. V gene TRBV20-1 combines with J gene TRBJ1-2; TRBD1 matches at 8 bases. Germline-derived CDR1 and CDR2 are DFQATT and SNEGSKA (reference sequence). The junction had 7 bases not matched to a gene; V was cut back by 6 bases and J by 4 bases. The length of the CDR3 is 13 residues. Here the CDR3 reads CSAGQGGLYGYTF. CDR3 in DNA: TGCAGTGCCGGACAGGGTGGGCTCTATGGCTACACCTTC.

The gene calls are TRBV18 and TRBJ1-6; perhaps TRBD1 as D (6 bases). The germline V gene has CDR1 KGHSH and CDR2 LQKENI. The CDR3 sequence is 16 residues long. V lost 2 bases, J lost 8 bases, and 16 bases lay in between. The CDR3 reads CASSPNRGQQYSPLHF. CDR3 nucleotides: TGTGCCAGCTCACCAAATCGAGGACAGCAATATTCACCCCTCCACTTT.

This clonotype was picked up many times. The chain links TRBV5-1 to TRBJ2-5, with 9 nucleotides matching TRBD2. The CDR3 totals 16 residues. The V and J ends lost 4 bases and 5 bases, in that order; junction bases with no gene match: 12. CDR1 and CDR2 (germline): SGHRS, YFSETQ. This CDR3 reads CASSPRLAESRETQYF. CDR3 nucleotide sequence: TGCGCCAGCAGCCCACGACTAGCGGAATCAAGGGAGACCCAGTACTTC.

This clonotype has a count of ten or more. Mismatch with germline at one junction end may stem from a read error. This rearrangement joins TRBV7-7 to TRBJ2-5; TRBD1 agrees at 8 bases. Per germline, CDR1 SSHAT and CDR2 FNYEAQ (reference sequence). The CDR3 is 15 amino acids. CDR3 coding DNA: TGTGCTAGCAGCTTCCGACAGGGGATAAGCGAGACCCAGTACTTC. It translates to CASSFRQGISETQYF.

In this sample, this clonotype turned up many times. V and J are TRBV7-9 and TRBJ2-7; 7 bases are shared with TRBD1. The length of the CDR3 is 13 residues. J was trimmed by 2 bases and V by 5 bases; bases with no gene match: 3. In germline, CDR1 is SEHNR, CDR2 FQNEAQ (reference sequence). The CDR3 DNA reads as TGTGCCAGCAGCCCGACAGGGACCTACGAGCAGTACTTC. Residues: CASSPTGTYEQYF.

For this clonotype: Being one base from a much bigger clone, this may be a read error. This chain uses TRBV4-1 with TRBJ1-6; D gene ambiguous. This CDR3 has 16 residues. Germline CDR1 reads MGHRA; CDR2 reads YSYEKL. The CDR3 loop reads CASSPIGREANSPVHF. The CDR3 bases are TGCGCCAGCAGCCCCATTGGGAGGGAGGCTAATTCACCCGTCCACTTT.

This clonotype was picked up many times. The chain couples TRBV6-1 to TRBJ2-7; D may correspond to TRBD1 or TRBD2 (5 bases each). Germline V gene sequence: CDR1 MNHNS, CDR2 SASEGT. V was cut by 1 base and J by 12 bases, with 22 bases left in between. The CDR3 is made up of 15 amino acids. CDR3 DNA: TGTGCCAGCAGTGAAGTCGTCTGGGGACGACTCCCGGGGTACGTC. Protein sequence: CASSEVVWGRLPGYV.